The 21 T cell receptor beta chains reported below all come from one sample, sequenced in a study of glioma-infiltrating T cells after dendritic cell vaccination. TCRdb's table, derived via immunoSEQ multiplex PCR, lists solely in-frame clones and lacks some. This sample has 100,000 to 120,000 clones, with nearly 90% found just once. The sample's time point: after dendritic cell vaccination, including at tumor progression/relapse. The specimen comprised blood, sampled after dendritic cell vaccination. All receptors derive from a human donor with glioblastoma.

V usage is TRBV10-1 and J usage is TRBJ2-7, with D possibly being TRBD2 (6 bases). V lost 0 bases to trimming and J lost 7 bases, with 16 bases between them. The CDR3 is 15 residues long. The germline V gene encodes CDR1 WNHNN and CDR2 SYGVQD (reference sequence). Written as DNA, the CDR3 is TGCGCCAGCAGTGAGTCGGGAGGTTCGCCGGCTGAGCAGTACTTC. It yields the protein CASSESGGSPAEQYF.

The chain recombines TRBV5-1 with TRBJ2-7; a possible D gene is TRBD1 (5 bases). V lost 0 bases and J 5 bases, leaving 6 bases between the germline ends. This CDR3 spans 12 amino acids. CDR1 is SGHRS and CDR2 is YFSETQ in the germline V gene. CDR3: CASSLEGDEQYF. The CDR3 nucleotides are TGCGCCAGCAGCTTGGAAGGGGACGAGCAGTACTTC.

The J gene is TRBJ2-6, the V gene TRBV29-1, with D possibly being TRBD2 (5 bases). The CDR3 contains 12 residues. Per the germline V gene, CDR1 is SQVTM and CDR2 is ANQGSEA. CDR3 loop: CAGVSGANVLTF. The CDR3 DNA sequence: TGCGCGGGTGTCTCTGGGGCCAACGTCCTGACTTTC.

This clone was seen once. CDR3 coding DNA: TGTGCCAGCAGCCCCAGACAGGGGGCCGGGGAGACCCAGTACTTC. Translated, it gives CASSPRQGAGETQYF. This chain joins TRBV7-9 and TRBJ2-5; TRBD1 matches 10 bases. Trimming removed 5 bases from V and 5 bases from J; junction bases left unmatched: 8. Per germline, CDR1 SEHNR and CDR2 FQNEAQ (reference sequence). The CDR3 loop spans 15 amino acids. Based on the CDR3 plus reference TRBV7-9 and TRBJ2-5, the full variable domain is DTGVSQNPRHKITKRGQNVTFRCDPISEHNRLYWYRQTLGQGPEFLTYFQNEAQLEKSRLLSDRFSAERPKGSFSTLEIQRTEQGDSAMYLCASSPRQGAGETQYFGPGTRLLVL.

The V gene is TRBV13, the J gene TRBJ1-3; 8 positions agree with TRBD1. Losses at the gene ends were 5 bases for V and 3 bases for J; bases not matched to a gene: 3. The CDR3 covers 14 residues. Germline V gene sequence: CDR1 PRHDT, CDR2 FYEKMQ (reference sequence). The CDR3: CASSQQGGGNTIYF. In nucleotides, the CDR3 is TGTGCCAGCAGCCAACAGGGGGGTGGAAACACCATATATTTT.

In DNA, the CDR3 is TGTGCCAGCAGCGCAACAGGGACCTACAATGAGCAGTTCTTC. Its protein product is CASSATGTYNEQFF. V usage is TRBV9 and J usage is TRBJ2-1; D is possibly TRBD1 (6 bases). The CDR3 contains 14 residues. The V gene's germline CDR1 is SGDLS and CDR2 YYNGEE. Trimming shortened V by 3 bases and J by 2 bases, and 9 bases separated the two germline ends.

The gene calls are TRBV27 and TRBJ2-7, with D perhaps TRBD1 (6 bases). Trimming shortened V by 6 bases and J by 3 bases, and 21 bases separated the two germline ends. Germline V CDR1 and CDR2: MNHEY, SMNVEV (reference sequence). This CDR3 spans 16 amino acids. The DNA for the CDR3 is TGTGCCAGCAGGACTTCCGGGACACTCTCTTTCTACGAGCAGTACTTC. This codes for CASRTSGTLSFYEQYF.

This clone was seen only once. J is TRBJ1-2 and V is TRBV9; 7 positions agree with TRBD1. CDR1 is SGDLS, CDR2 YYNGEE, per germline. The CDR3 runs 14 residues. Unmatched junction bases numbered 3, after V lost 0 bases and J lost 4 bases. The CDR3 loop reads CASSVGTGTYGYTF. As DNA, the CDR3 is TGTGCCAGCAGCGTAGGGACAGGAACCTATGGCTACACCTTC. The variable domain in full, with the rest retrieved from reference TRBV9 and TRBJ1-2, is DSGVTQTPKHLITATGQRVTLRCSPRSGDLSVYWYQQSLDQGLQFLIQYYNGEERAKGNILERFSAQQFPDLHSELNLSSLELGDSALYFCASSVGTGTYGYTFGSGTRLTVV.

The rearrangement uses TRBV5-1 and TRBJ2-7; D is undetermined. The germline CDR1 and CDR2 sequences are SGHRS and YFSETQ. V lost 1 base to trimming and J lost 5 bases, with 13 bases between them. This CDR3 has 14 amino acids. CDR3 nucleotide sequence: TGCGCCAGCAGCTTGTATGAGATTACGGACGAGCAGTACTTC. It yields the protein CASSLYEITDEQYF.

This clone came up once. V gene TRBV5-1 combines with J gene TRBJ1-4; TRBD1 matches 7 bases. This CDR3 spans 16 amino acids. Germline V CDR1 and CDR2: SGHRS, YFSETQ. V lost 2 bases and J lost 1; bases outside the gene matches: 5. The CDR3 DNA follows: TGCGCCAGCAGCTTAACAGGGGAACGAACTAATGAAAAACTGTTTTTT. Amino acids: CASSLTGERTNEKLFF.

The rearrangement uses TRBV20-1 and TRBJ1-1; tentative D call: TRBD1 (5 bases). Trimming took off 1 base at V and 7 bases at J, with 7 bases between the two ends. This CDR3 region has 11 residues. Per germline, CDR1 DFQATT and CDR2 SNEGSKA (reference sequence). The CDR3 here is CSARGQGEAFF. In nucleotides, the CDR3 is TGCAGTGCTAGAGGGCAGGGTGAAGCTTTCTTT.

The chain combines TRBV19 with TRBJ2-1, with TRBD1 as a possible D gene (6 bases). V lost 6 bases and J 1 base, leaving 13 bases between the germline ends. Per germline, CDR1 LNHDA and CDR2 SQIVND (reference sequence). The CDR3 totals 15 residues. The CDR3 here is CASSPTGYSYNEQFF. In DNA, the CDR3 is TGTGCCAGTAGCCCCACAGGGTATTCCTACAATGAGCAGTTCTTC.

The V call is TRBV6-5, the J call TRBJ1-2; 8 nucleotides agree with TRBD1. Trimming at V came to 6 bases and at J to 4 bases, leaving 10 bases not matched to a gene. Germline loops: CDR1 MNHEY, CDR2 SVGAGI. The CDR3 is 15 amino acids. The CDR3 DNA sequence: TGTGCCAGCAGGGGAGGACAGGGTGTTTCCTATGGCTACACCTTC. The encoded protein is CASRGGQGVSYGYTF.

This clone showed up just a few times. The gene calls are TRBV5-1 and TRBJ2-1; 7 bases fit TRBD1. CDR3 length: 15 residues. V shed 3 bases, J shed 0 bases, and the junction held 3 bases outside the gene matches. CDR1 SGHRS and CDR2 YFSETQ come from the germline V gene. CDR3 amino acids: CASSSSGGSYNEQFF. The CDR3, as DNA: TGCGCCAGCAGCTCCTCAGGGGGCTCCTACAATGAGCAGTTCTTC. Full variable domain (outside the CDR3, taken from reference TRBV5-1 and TRBJ2-1): KAGVTQTPRYLIKTRGQQVTLSCSPISGHRSVSWYQQTPGQGLQFLFEYFSETQRNKGNFPGRFSGRQFSNSRSEMNVSTLELGDSALYLCASSSSGGSYNEQFFGPGTRLTVL.

The chain joins TRBV27 to TRBJ2-2; D gene unclear. The V end was cut by 5 bases, the J end by 3 bases, with 13 bases between. Per the germline V gene, CDR1 is MNHEY and CDR2 is SMNVEV (reference sequence). This CDR3 is 15 amino acids long. The CDR3: CASSPRRADTGELFF. CDR3 in DNA: TGTGCCAGCAGTCCGCGACGTGCGGACACCGGGGAGCTGTTTTTT.

V is TRBV5-1 and J is TRBJ2-7; 11 nucleotides align to TRBD2. CDR1 and CDR2 (germline): SGHRS, YFSETQ. V lost 0 bases, J lost 3 bases, and 2 bases stayed unmatched. This CDR3 spans 15 amino acids. CDR3 DNA: TGCGCCAGCAGCTTGGATACTAGCGGGGGCTACGAGCAGTACTTC. This encodes CASSLDTSGGYEQYF.

This chain joins TRBV7-2 and TRBJ2-3, with 14 bases identical to TRBD2. This CDR3 has 19 amino acids. J was trimmed by 0 bases and V by 6 bases; bases with no gene match: 11. Germline V CDR1 and CDR2: SGHTA, FQGNSA. This CDR3 is CASSRTGTSGGWSTDTQYF. DNA of the CDR3: TGTGCCAGCAGTCGTACCGGGACTAGCGGGGGATGGAGCACAGATACGCAGTATTTT.

This clone was found once. V gene TRBV5-4 combines with J gene TRBJ2-7; TRBD1 matches at 8 bases. The junction had 2 bases not matched to a gene; V was cut back by 0 bases and J by 0 bases. CDR1 is SGHNT, CDR2 YYREEE, per germline (reference sequence). This CDR3 is built from 15 residues. CDR3: CASSLGGQASYEQYF. The CDR3 bases are TGTGCCAGCAGCTTGGGGGGACAGGCCTCCTACGAGCAGTACTTC.

Only a few counts were recorded for this clone. The chain recombines TRBV30 with TRBJ2-7; perhaps TRBD2 as D (6 bases). Germline loops: CDR1 GTSNPN, CDR2 SVGIG (reference sequence). V lost 3 bases, J lost 0 bases, and 18 bases lay in between. The CDR3 contains 16 residues. The chain's CDR3 is CAWRDGRDAGSYEQYF. The CDR3 DNA is TGTGCCTGGAGAGACGGGCGGGACGCAGGCTCCTACGAGCAGTACTTC. Together with reference TRBV30 and TRBJ2-7, the CDR3 gives the full variable domain: SQTIHQWPATLVQPVGSPLSLECTVEGTSNPNLYWYRQAAGRGLQLLFYSVGIGQISSEVPQNLSASRPQDRQFILSSKKLLLSDSGFYLCAWRDGRDAGSYEQYFGPGTRLTVT.

This clone was found a few times. The chain carries TRBV27 and TRBJ2-7; 9 bases are shared with TRBD1. V lost 10 bases, J lost 0 bases, and 7 bases stayed unmatched. The CDR3 is made up of 14 amino acids. The germline V gene has CDR1 MNHEY and CDR2 SMNVEV (reference sequence). CDR3 nucleotides: TGTGCCACCAAGAGGGACAGGGCCTCCTACGAGCAGTACTTC. It codes for CATKRDRASYEQYF.

This chain uses TRBV5-1 with TRBJ2-7; D gene unclear. CDR3 size: 16 residues. In germline, CDR1 is SGHRS, CDR2 YFSETQ. Trimming stripped 0 bases from V and 3 bases from J, with 16 bases between. DNA of the CDR3: TGCGCCAGCAGCTTGGTTGTGGGCGTTAGATACTACGAGCAGTACTTC. As protein: CASSLVVGVRYYEQYF.